What follows describes a single TCR beta chain. One Seattle source followed patients from active infection through their disease course. The V gene end was trimmed by 4 bases and the J gene end by 4 bases; junction bases not matched to a gene: 6. The germline CDR1 and CDR2 sequences are SGHTS and YDEGEE. This CDR3 comprises 14 residues. The table came from immunoSEQ multiplex PCR; TCRdb's copy has only in-frame clones and leaves some out. Of approximately 340,000 clones listed, 87% are singletons. The sample originates from a study of blood T cell repertoires in COVID-19. Study-level background: There were acute and convalescent COVID-19 samples, and they came from the United States, Italy and Spain.

Sequences were obtained from peripheral blood. V and J are TRBV5-8 and TRBJ1-1, with 8 nucleotides matching TRBD1. This receptor was identified in a man aged 25 to 40 with COVID-19, enrolled during active disease. The CDR3 spells CASSLGQGGTEAFF. The CDR3 DNA sequence: TGTGCCAGCAGCCTAGGACAGGGTGGCACTGAAGCTTTCTTT.